The TCR beta chain under discussion was sequenced for a study of human T cells and chemical hapten exposure. Time point here: patch test 3, about 24 weeks after DPC sensitization. Treatment noted: therapeutic diphenylcyclopropenone sensitization with weekly scalp DPC. Ahead of each patch test application, blood was drawn. The starting material, unfractionated whole blood, was used for total RNA extraction. What the library attached to individual cDNA molecules were unique molecular identifiers. TCRdb processed the RACE reads anew with MiXCR; each CDR3 protein has one entry. The profile shows 180,000 or so distinct CDR3 sequences, around a quarter of them singletons. The sequence came from a woman between 40 and 50 years old with alopecia areata. Some clones in this sample may be carry-over from other donors' samples. Source: whole blood, taken in connection with sensitization to the hapten diphenylcyclopropenone (DPC).

The chain's CDR3 is CSPAGYNSPLHF. CDR3 nucleotides: TGCAGCCCGGCCGGGTATAATTCACCCCTCCACTTT. This chain uses TRBV20-1 with TRBJ1-6; D not certain. Germline loops: CDR1 DFQATT, CDR2 SNEGSKA (reference sequence). This CDR3 is built from 12 residues.